This T cell receptor (beta chain) was found in a study of blood T cell repertoires in COVID-19. Study at large: Samples of COVID-19 (acute and convalescent) were obtained from the United States, Italy and Spain.

In the original processing: Reference gene primer amplification in the assay estimated nucleated cell counts. Libraries were prepared by immunoSEQ multiplex PCR; TCRdb keeps only in-frame clonotypes and omits some of them. That table furnishes V, J and clone size, whereas the DNA furnished D and trimming. The repertoire consists of around 250,000 clones, with 90% occurring once and the leading ten covering about 2%. Recruited during active infection, patients (from Seattle) were subsequently followed longitudinally. Input material: peripheral blood. This sequence originates from a woman aged 55-70 years with COVID-19, enrolled during active disease.

CDR3 residues: CASSSPTTHSGYNEQFF. The DNA of the CDR3 is TGTGCCAGCAGCTCCCCTACGACCCACTCGGGCTACAATGAGCAGTTCTTC. This chain uses TRBV5-4 with TRBJ2-1; D not resolved. This CDR3 has 17 amino acids. Germline V gene data show CDR1 as SGHNT and CDR2 as YYREEE (reference sequence). V was pared by 3 bases and J by 3 bases, with 19 bases between.